The 16 T cell receptor beta chains reported below all come from one sample, sequenced in a study of T cells after yellow fever vaccination. One entry per CDR3 protein results from TCRdb running MiXCR on the 5' RACE reads. The top ten clones hold roughly a sixth of a sample with 310,000 or so distinct CDR3 sequences, around 7.3% of them seen once. This specimen consisted of PBMCs, obtained more than 35 days after the first yellow fever vaccination. The receptors derive from a man aged 18-30 years who received the YFV17D yellow fever vaccine.

This clonotype was picked up a small number of times. This chain joins TRBV7-2 and TRBJ2-1, with 9 bases aligning to TRBD1. Germline V gene data show CDR1 as SGHTA and CDR2 as FQGNSA. V gave up 4 bases and J gave up 11 bases; unmatched junction bases: 9. The CDR3 is made up of 14 amino acids. The CDR3 sequence is CASSWGQGRVQQFF. The CDR3 coding sequence is TGTGCCAGCAGCTGGGGACAGGGAAGAGTGCAGCAGTTCTTC. Full variable domain (missing parts from reference TRBV7-2 and TRBJ2-1): GAGVSQSPSNKVTEKGKDVELRCDPISGHTALYWYRQSLGQGLEFLIYFQGNSAPDKSGLPSDRFSAERTGGSVSTLTIQRTQQEDSAVYLCASSWGQGRVQQFFGPGTRLTVL.

V gene TRBV5-1 combines with J gene TRBJ2-3; TRBD2 agrees at 10 bases. There are 16 residues in the CDR3. The germline gives CDR1 SGHRS, CDR2 YFSETQ. With 5 bases clipped from V and 3 bases from J, the junction kept 9 bases outside the gene matches. CDR3 sequence reads: CASSPQRGGSTDTQYF. Written as DNA, the CDR3 is TGCGCCAGCAGTCCTCAGCGGGGGGGTTCGACAGATACGCAGTATTTT.

This clonotype occurred many times. This chain links TRBV5-1 with TRBJ2-7; unclear D gene. This CDR3 contains 13 residues. Germline V gene sequence: CDR1 SGHRS, CDR2 YFSETQ. The V gene lost 0 bases and the J gene lost 7 bases, with 11 bases spanning the gap. The CDR3: CASSLAGTPEQYF. In DNA form, the CDR3 reads TGCGCCAGCAGCTTGGCCGGCACTCCTGAGCAGTACTTC. Based on the CDR3 plus reference TRBV5-1 and TRBJ2-7, the full variable domain is KAGVTQTPRYLIKTRGQQVTLSCSPISGHRSVSWYQQTPGQGLQFLFEYFSETQRNKGNFPGRFSGRQFSNSRSEMNVSTLELGDSALYLCASSLAGTPEQYFGPGTRLTVT.

The V and J genes are TRBV4-3 and TRBJ2-2; the D gene is possibly TRBD1 (5 bases). This CDR3 is 19 amino acids long. The germline V and J ends were trimmed by 0 bases and 4 bases, with 21 bases remaining between them. The germline V gene encodes CDR1 LGHNA and CDR2 YSLEER. The CDR3 region is CASSQDSPGRYRVTGELFF. For the CDR3, the DNA is TGCGCCAGCAGCCAAGATAGTCCAGGGCGATACCGTGTCACCGGGGAGCTGTTTTTT.

This clonotype was recorded a few times. This may be a read error: a much more frequent sequence differs by one nucleotide. The chain has TRBV28 and TRBJ1-1, with D possibly matching TRBD1 (5 bases). The CDR3 is made up of 12 amino acids. V lost 6 bases to trimming and J lost 4 bases, with 9 bases between them. Per germline, CDR1 MDHEN and CDR2 SYDVKM. CDR3 coding DNA: TGTGCCAGCAGCTCAGGGAGCACTGAAGCTTTCTTT. Amino acid sequence: CASSSGSTEAFF.

This clonotype was seen only a few times. This chain uses TRBV29-1 with TRBJ2-2, with no clear D. Trimming left V 1 base short and J 0 bases short, with 12 bases between. The CDR3 extends over 16 amino acids. The V gene's germline CDR1 is SQVTM and CDR2 ANQGSEA. The CDR3 sequence: CSVEAWSVANTGELFF. In DNA form, the CDR3 reads TGCAGCGTTGAAGCTTGGTCGGTCGCGAACACCGGGGAGCTGTTTTTT.

This chain joins TRBV6-2 or TRBV6-3 and TRBJ1-2, with D hard to call. The length of the CDR3 is 13 residues. Germline V gene sequence: CDR1 MNHEY, CDR2 SVGEGT. V was clipped by 2 bases and J by 5 bases, with 9 bases between them. CDR3 loop: CASSYVSRYGYTF. CDR3 coding DNA: TGTGCCAGCAGTTACGTCTCGCGTTATGGCTACACCTTC.

The table lists this clonotype with many counts. The chain links TRBV6-5 to TRBJ2-2; 7 bases are a match to TRBD1. Losses at the gene ends were 4 bases for V and 3 bases for J; bases not matched to a gene: 2. The CDR3 extends over 14 amino acids. In germline, CDR1 is MNHEY, CDR2 SVGAGI. The CDR3 spells CASSSTGDTGELFF. CDR3 nucleotide sequence: TGTGCCAGCAGTTCAACAGGGGACACCGGGGAGCTGTTTTTT.

This clonotype occurred a few times. V gene TRBV3-1 combines with J gene TRBJ2-2; D is undetermined. The V end lost 6 bases, the J end lost 7 bases, and 18 bases lay between the germline ends. This CDR3 has 15 amino acids. CDR1 is LGHDT and CDR2 is YNNKEL in the germline V gene (reference sequence). The CDR3 DNA reads TGTGCCAGCAGTCCCCCCTCGATATTCTTCGGGGAGCTGTTTTTT. It specifies CASSPPSIFFGELFF.

At least ten counts were recorded for this clonotype. The chain links TRBV5-1 to TRBJ2-2, with 10 bases that match TRBD1. V shed 5 bases, J shed 6 bases, and the junction held 10 bases outside the gene matches. The germline CDR1 and CDR2 sequences are SGHRS and YFSETQ. This CDR3 is built from 16 residues. The CDR3 region has the DNA TGCGCCAGCAGACCTTCCCGGGACAGGGGATCCGGGGAGCTGTTTTTT. This encodes CASRPSRDRGSGELFF.

The table lists this clonotype with a few counts. The chain is built from TRBV29-1 and TRBJ2-1, with D hard to call. Trimming took 6 bases from V and 8 from J, leaving 11 bases between them. The CDR3 extends over 11 amino acids. Germline V gene data show CDR1 as SQVTM and CDR2 as ANQGSEA. The CDR3 DNA sequence: TGCAGCGTGGAACTATGGGATGAGCAGTTCTTC. Amino acids: CSVELWDEQFF.

The sample holds a few counts of this clonotype. The gene calls are TRBV7-2 and TRBJ2-6; D unclear. The CDR3 runs to 16 residues. The germline V gene has CDR1 SGHTA and CDR2 FQGNSA. V shed 1 base and J shed 6 bases, with 13 bases lying between them. The CDR3 protein is CASSLVGRPEANVLTF. CDR3 in DNA: TGTGCCAGCAGCTTAGTGGGCAGGCCTGAGGCCAACGTCCTGACTTTC.

This clonotype was detected only a few times. The V and J genes are TRBV18 and TRBJ1-2; D is possibly TRBD1 (6 bases). CDR1 KGHSH and CDR2 LQKENI come from the germline V gene. The CDR3 sequence is 15 residues long. Trimming left V 3 bases short and J 4 bases short, with 15 bases between. DNA of the CDR3: TGTGCCAGCTCACCCAAACGACAGGACTCCTATGGCTACACCTTC. This gives the protein CASSPKRQDSYGYTF.

This clonotype was detected only a few times. This chain connects TRBV29-1 to TRBJ2-3, with 10 bases matching TRBD2. This CDR3 contains 15 residues. Germline CDR1 reads SQVTM; CDR2 reads ANQGSEA. V lost 4 bases, J lost 2 bases, and 6 bases stayed unmatched. DNA of the CDR3: TGCAGCGTTGGCCTAGCGGGGGCCTTCACAGATACGCAGTATTTT. Encoded protein: CSVGLAGAFTDTQYF.

This clonotype was counted a few times. The V gene is TRBV6-5, the J gene TRBJ2-1; possible D gene TRBD2, 5 bases. Trimming took 4 bases from V and 0 from J, leaving 10 bases between them. Germline values: CDR1 MNHEY, CDR2 SVGAGI. CDR3 length: 15 residues. CDR3 amino acids: CASSLPGSSYNEQFF. The DNA of the CDR3 is TGTGCCAGCAGTTTACCGGGGAGCTCCTACAATGAGCAGTTCTTC.

This chain connects TRBV10-3 to TRBJ2-5; 8 positions agree with TRBD1. CDR1 is ENHRY, CDR2 SYGVKD, per germline. This CDR3 comprises 14 residues. The trim removed 6 bases at V and 4 bases at J, leaving 7 bases unmatched. The CDR3 DNA reads as TGTGCCATCAGATCAGGACAGGGAGGAGAGACCCAGTACTTC. Amino acids: CAIRSGQGGETQYF.